The rows below give T cell receptor beta chains drawn from one sample of a study of blood T cell repertoires in COVID-19. Produced via immunoSEQ multiplex PCR; TCRdb's table is partial and in-frame only. The table records under 500,000 clones, around 87% of them present only once. Sequencing input: PBMCs or T cells enriched from blood (not recorded which). Receptor source: a man aged 25 to 40 who had recovered from COVID-19. Both conserved end residues are part of each CDR3. The D gene is left open where the match is weak. Rows give clone size only sometimes, using once, few, many, or a class for an expanded clone.

J | V | D | size | DNA | CDR3
TRBJ1-6 | TRBV4-2 | . | . | TGTGCCAGCAGCCAAGGTTGGGCAGGGGATAGTTCACCCCTCCACTTT | CASSQGWAGDSSPLHF
TRBJ1-5 | TRBV27 | TRBD1 | . | TGTGCCAGCAGTTTACAGGGGGCCCCCAATCAGCCCCAGCATTTT | CASSLQGAPNQPQHF
TRBJ1-5 | TRBV9 | . | . | TGTGCCAGCAGCGCCCTAGGTACATCCAATCAGCCCCAGCATTTT | CASSALGTSNQPQHF
TRBJ1-6 | TRBV19 | . | few | TGTGCCACCTCGAGCGGAAATTCACCCCTCCACTTT | CATSSGNSPLHF
TRBJ2-3 | TRBV30 | . | once | TGTGCCTGGACAATACTGGGCACAGATACGCAGTATTTT | CAWTILGTDTQYF
TRBJ2-7 | TRBV24-1 | TRBD1 | . | TGTGCCACCAGTGGGACAGGGCACCACGAGCAGTACTTC | CATSGTGHHEQYF
TRBJ1-2 | TRBV3-1/TRBV3-2 | . | . | TGTGCCAGCAGCCAAGATCAGGGATCCTACGGCTACACCTTC | CASSQDQGSYGYTF
TRBJ2-7 | TRBV27 | . | . | TGTGCCACTAATAGCGGACTCGGTTTGGGCGAGCAGTACTTC | CATNSGLGLGEQYF
TRBJ1-4 | TRBV3-1/TRBV3-2 | TRBD1 | few | TGTGCCAGCAGCCAGGCACAGGGGAATAATGAAAAACTGTTTTTT | CASSQAQGNNEKLFF
TRBJ2-7 | TRBV18 | . | few | TGTGCCAGCTCACCACTAGCGGTACTGGATAGCCACGAGCAGTACTTC | CASSPLAVLDSHEQYF
TRBJ2-3 | TRBV3-1/TRBV3-2 | . | . | TGTGCCAGCAGCGTTAGAGGTAGCGGACTCACAGATACGCAGTATTTT | CASSVRGSGLTDTQYF
TRBJ2-6 | TRBV5-4 | TRBD2 | . | TGTGCCAGCCGGGGGGTTGGGGCCAACGTCCTGACTTTC | CASRGVGANVLTF
TRBJ1-3 | TRBV24-1 | TRBD1 | . | TGTGCCACCAGGTTTTACGGACAGGCCGGGCGAAACACCATATATTTT | CATRFYGQAGRNTIYF
TRBJ2-1 | TRBV5-4 | TRBD2 | . | TGTGCCAGCAGCATCGGGACTAGTGCCCACAATGAGCAGTTCTTC | CASSIGTSAHNEQFF
TRBJ2-2 | TRBV7-9 | . | . | TGTGCCAGCAGCTTTGTCGGGACCGGGGAGCTGTTTTTT | CASSFVGTGELFF
TRBJ1-1 | TRBV7-2 | TRBD1 | many | TGTGCCAGCAGCCAGGGGGACAGGGTGAACACTGAAGCTTTCTTT | CASSQGDRVNTEAFF
TRBJ2-1 | TRBV5-1 | TRBD2 | . | TGCGCCAGCACAGGGTCTAGCGGCTACAATGAGCAGTTCTTC | CASTGSSGYNEQFF
TRBJ2-4 | TRBV18 | . | . | TGTGCCAGCTCACAGGATTTCGGGAGTCGCGACTTC | CASSQDFGSRDF
TRBJ2-7 | TRBV9 | TRBD1 | . | TGTGCCAGCAGCGTAGTGGACAGGGGGCTGGGAGAGCAGTACTTC | CASSVVDRGLGEQYF
TRBJ2-5 | TRBV18 | TRBD2 | . | TGTGCCAGCTCACCATCACAGGTAGCGGGGGGACAAGAGACCCAGTACTTC | CASSPSQVAGGQETQYF
TRBJ2-7 | TRBV12-5 | . | once | TGTGCTAGTGCCTATGAAATCTACGAGCAGTACTTC | CASAYEIYEQYF
TRBJ2-3 | TRBV9 | . | few | TGTGCCAGCAGCGCAGGGGAAGGGTATACGCAGTATTTT | CASSAGEGYTQYF
TRBJ2-1 | TRBV19 | TRBD1 | once | TGTGCCAGTAGTATTGGGGACAGGACCCACAATGAGCAGTTCTTC | CASSIGDRTHNEQFF
TRBJ1-1 | TRBV5-1 | . | . | TGCGCCAGCAGCTTGGGGTTAGGGGAGGTGACTGAAGCTTTCTTT | CASSLGLGEVTEAFF
TRBJ2-3 | TRBV2 | TRBD2 | . | TGTGCCAGCAGCTTTACTAGCGGGAACACAGATACGCAGTATTTT | CASSFTSGNTDTQYF
TRBJ2-2 | TRBV9 | TRBD2 | . | TGTGCCAGCAGCGCATCCATGGTCGGACTAGCGGGGCGTAATGGCACCGGGGAGCTGTTTTTT | CASSASMVGLAGRNGTGELFF
TRBJ1-4 | TRBV28 | . | . | TGTGCCAGCAGTTTATGGACAGATTCAGGAAGGGAAAAACTGTTTTTT | CASSLWTDSGREKLFF
TRBJ2-7 | TRBV7-8 | . | . | TGTGCCAGCAGCTTGGGCAGCAACTACGAGCAGTACTTC | CASSLGSNYEQYF
TRBJ2-7 | TRBV3-1/TRBV3-2 | . | . | TGTGCCAGCAGCCAAGCATCGAGGGAGCAGTACTTC | CASSQASREQYF
TRBJ2-5 | TRBV7-9 | . | . | TGTGCCAGCAGCTTAGCGCTAGGGGTTGTCCAAGAGACCCAGTACTTC | CASSLALGVVQETQYF
TRBJ2-2 | TRBV27 | TRBD2 | . | TGTGCCAGCAGTTTGTCGACTAGCGGGAGGACCGGGGAGCTGTTTTTT | CASSLSTSGRTGELFF
TRBJ2-7 | TRBV6-5 | TRBD2 | . | TGTGCCAGCGCCTTGACTAGCGGGCGTACCTACGAGCAGTACTTC | CASALTSGRTYEQYF
TRBJ1-5 | TRBV7-9 | . | once | TGTGCCAGCAGCTTAGCTCTCGGGGATTGGAATCAGCCCCAGCATTTT | CASSLALGDWNQPQHF
TRBJ1-6 | TRBV3-1/TRBV3-2 | TRBD1 | . | TGTGCCAGCAGCGGGAGTTACAGGGGGAATGTCAATTCACCCCTCCACTTT | CASSGSYRGNVNSPLHF
TRBJ2-1 | TRBV24-1 | TRBD1 | . | TGTGCCACCAGAGGACAGGTTTCGAATGATGAGCAGTTCTTC | CATRGQVSNDEQFF
TRBJ2-7 | TRBV6-5 | TRBD2 | . | TGTGCCAGCAGTCCCGGGACTAGTTTTTGGGAGCAGTACTTC | CASSPGTSFWEQYF
TRBJ2-1 | TRBV12-3/TRBV12-4 | . | . | TGTGCCAGCAGTTTCCCCGAGGCGGAGGAGCAGTTCTTC | CASSFPEAEEQFF
TRBJ2-7 | TRBV7-8 | TRBD1 | . | TGTGCCAGCAGCCTCAGGGGGGAGCAGTACTTC | CASSLRGEQYF
TRBJ1-5 | TRBV7-9 | TRBD1 | . | TGTGCCAGCAGCGGGACGGGACAGGGAGGGTTAAGGGATCAGCCCCAGCATTTT | CASSGTGQGGLRDQPQHF
TRBJ2-6 | TRBV6-2/TRBV6-3 | . | . | TGTGCCAGCAGTTACCCCGGGGGCTCTGGGGCCAACGTCCTGACTTTC | CASSYPGGSGANVLTF
TRBJ2-3 | TRBV3-1/TRBV3-2 | . | . | TGTGCCAGCAGCCCCCGGAATACTAGGGCTAGCACAGATACGCAGTATTTT | CASSPRNTRASTDTQYF
TRBJ2-6 | TRBV9 | . | . | TGTGCCAGCAGCCTAGATAATTCTGGGGCCAACGTCCTGACTTTC | CASSLDNSGANVLTF
TRBJ2-1 | TRBV27 | TRBD2 | . | TGTGCCAGCAGTCCGGGGACTAGCGGACCCTCCTACAATGAGCAGTTCTTC | CASSPGTSGPSYNEQFF
TRBJ2-7 | TRBV7-9 | . | . | TGTGCCAGCACCCCGTTGGCAGGGACCTACGAGCAGTACTTC | CASTPLAGTYEQYF
TRBJ2-4 | TRBV3-1/TRBV3-2 | . | . | TGTGCCAGCAGCCAAAGTATTCTACTAGCCAAAAACATTCAGTACTTC | CASSQSILLAKNIQYF
TRBJ1-1 | TRBV28 | TRBD1 | once | TGTGCCAGCAGTTTACAGGGACAGGGATCCTCCCAAGCTTTCTTT | CASSLQGQGSSQAFF
TRBJ1-3 | TRBV7-8 | . | . | TGTGCCAGCAGCTTAGCGCAAAGTGTCGGCAGTCGGGACACCATATATTTT | CASSLAQSVGSRDTIYF
TRBJ2-3 | TRBV24-1 | . | . | TGTGCCACCAGTGATCGGTTCGCAGATACGCAGTATTTT | CATSDRFADTQYF
TRBJ2-7 | TRBV5-1 | TRBD2 | . | TGCGCCAGCAGCTTGGGGACTAGCGGGAGAGGTGGCGAGCAGTACTTC | CASSLGTSGRGGEQYF
TRBJ1-4 | TRBV4-1 | TRBD1 | once | TGCGCCAGCAGCCTAGGACAGGTTGGGGATGAAAAACTGTTTTTT | CASSLGQVGDEKLFF
TRBJ1-2 | TRBV24-1 | TRBD1 | . | TGTGCCACCAGTCCGACAGGGGACTCTGGCTACACCTTC | CATSPTGDSGYTF
TRBJ2-1 | TRBV11-1 | TRBD2 | . | TGTGCCAGCAGCCCACCGGGGGGGAATGAGCAGTTCTTC | CASSPPGGNEQFF
TRBJ2-7 | TRBV30 | . | . | TGTGCCTGGAGACAGGCATCCCTCCTCAATGACGAGCAGTACTTC | CAWRQASLLNDEQYF
TRBJ2-7 | TRBV7-6 | . | . | TGTGCCAGCAGCCTCCGCCCGGCGGTAGATGACGAGCAGTACTTC | CASSLRPAVDDEQYF
TRBJ1-5 | TRBV5-1 | TRBD1 | . | TGCGCCAGCAGCTTAACCGGGACAGGGAATCAGCCCCAGCATTTT | CASSLTGTGNQPQHF
TRBJ2-3 | TRBV30 | TRBD2 | . | TGTGCCTGGAGTGTGACTAGCTCGGATACGCAGTATTTT | CAWSVTSSDTQYF
TRBJ2-7 | TRBV19 | TRBD2 | . | TGTGCCAGTAGTATCTCAGGCGGGACTAGTTTTAACGAGCAGTACTTC | CASSISGGTSFNEQYF
TRBJ2-5 | TRBV7-7 | . | . | TGTGCTAGCAGCCCTTATCGGGAGCACCAAGAGACCCAGTACTTC | CASSPYREHQETQYF